This entry describes one TCR beta chain. Its antigen is not yet known. The input lacks base qualities; no much larger clone sits a single base away. The data were obtained in a study of OX40 agonist ivuxolimab in advanced cancers. The study in broad terms: Ivuxolimab was a fully human IgG2 agonistic monoclonal antibody targeting the costimulatory receptor OX40 (CD134). Three dose-escalation patients achieved partial responses, one with hepatocellular carcinoma and two with cutaneous melanoma. Intravenous ivuxolimab was administered to patients every 2 weeks at six dose levels: 0.01, 0.1, 0.3, 1.5, 3 and 10 mg/kg. Among the approximately 54 dose-escalation patients, some 20 had hepatocellular carcinoma, roughly 15 melanoma, 9 renal cell carcinoma and 9 head and neck cancer. A male proportion of almost 85% and a mean age of about 60 years, ranging from about 23 to 90, were recorded for the dose-escalation cohort. Peripheral TCRbeta sequencing was intended to test whether TCR sequence diversity was altered and clonal T-cell expansion was caused by ivuxolimab. The paper describes the monotherapy dose-escalation part (N of about 47 patients) of the phase I trial of ivuxolimab. Prior anti-PD-1, anti-PD-L1 or anti-CTLA-4 therapy was permitted, and about 40% of dose-escalation patients had received checkpoint inhibitors. What the research found in general, with its limitations: After ivuxolimab, CD8+ T cells had more expanded clones than CD4+ T cells on average. At doses of 0.1 to 3.0 mg/kg, clonal expansion of both CD4+ and CD8+ blood T cells was observed from baseline to week 6. The antigen specificity of the clonally expanded peripheral T cells was not determined. Low levels of normalized T-cell clonal expansion were also seen in some nonresponding patients. In the 0.1-3.0 mg/kg groups, partial responders were among the patients with the lowest normalized peripheral clonal expansion, particularly in CD8+ T cells.

Patients with autoimmune disease history or receiving systemic immunosuppression were excluded from the trial. In every dose cohort, peripheral blood was drawn for TCR sequencing at baseline, cycle 4 day 1, and cycle 7 day 1. The samples were drawn from a first-in-human, open-label, multicenter phase I dose-escalation trial of ivuxolimab. Adults with locally advanced or metastatic melanoma, renal cell, hepatocellular, or head and neck squamous cell carcinoma were enrolled in the trial. Before TCR sequencing, CD4+ T cells and CD8+ T cells from peripheral blood were sorted into separate populations. Genomic DNA was isolated from the sorted cells so that the TCRbeta CDR3 region could be sequenced. TCRbeta CDR3 regions were sequenced using the immunoSEQ Assay. Not all clones reach the TCRdb copy of this immuneACCESS table, which keeps in-frame sequences only. Checked studies attribute under half of the gap to unresolved V genes and leave the rest unexplained. The sample table shows some 130,000 clones, and around 91% are seen once. The ten biggest clones cover approximately 0.55% of the sample.

Per the germline V gene, SGDLS is the CDR1 and YYNGEE is the CDR2. Compared with germline, V lacks 0 bases and J lacks 9 bases; bases without a gene match: 6. From cysteine to phenylalanine, the CDR3 is 14 amino acids long. This entry keeps only the CDR3 DNA: 42 bases, framed from base 1. The TCR comes from an adult with an advanced solid tumor such as melanoma, head and neck, liver or kidney cancer. Recombination connected TRBV9 to TRBJ2-7; TRBD1 matches 10 bases in the middle. Specimen: CD4+ or CD8+ T cells sorted from blood, collected in a trial of the OX40 agonist ivuxolimab. The DNA sequence is given as TGTGCCAGCAGCGTAGATGACAGGGGGCGGGTGCAGTACTTC. Translated, this is CASSVDDRGRVQYF.